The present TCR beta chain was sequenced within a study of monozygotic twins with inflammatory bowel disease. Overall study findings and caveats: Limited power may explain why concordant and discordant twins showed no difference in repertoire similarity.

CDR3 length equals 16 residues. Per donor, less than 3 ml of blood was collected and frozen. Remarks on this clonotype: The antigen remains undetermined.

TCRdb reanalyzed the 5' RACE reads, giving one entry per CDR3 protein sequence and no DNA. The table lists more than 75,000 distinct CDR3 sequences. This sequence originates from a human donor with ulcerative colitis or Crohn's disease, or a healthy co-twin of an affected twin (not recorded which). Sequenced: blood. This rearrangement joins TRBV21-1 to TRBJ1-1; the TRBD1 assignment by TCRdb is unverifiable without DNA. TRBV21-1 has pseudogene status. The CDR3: CASSKETGLKYTEAFF.